A selection of T cell receptor beta chains follows, all from one sample in a study of blood T cell repertoires in COVID-19. Profiling relied on immunoSEQ multiplex PCR, and the TCRdb table lists in-frame clones only, not all of them. The data show about 120,000 clones, 65% to 85% seen once. Sequenced: peripheral blood. These receptor sequences come from a woman in her 70s with acute or convalescent COVID-19. CDR3s include the opening cysteine and the closing phenylalanine or tryptophan. The order of the fields is V gene, J gene, clone size, D gene, CDR3 protein, CDR3 DNA. The D gene is left open where the match is weak. Expanded clones get a size class; other rows say once, few or many, or leave the size out.

v_gene: TRBV18
j_gene: TRBJ1-5
abundance: NA
d_gene: NA
CDR3aa: CASSHGQLYSNQPQHF
CDR3nt: TGTGCCAGCTCACATGGACAGCTTTATAGCAATCAGCCCCAGCATTTT

v_gene: TRBV5-4
j_gene: TRBJ2-1
abundance: NA
d_gene: TRBD2
CDR3aa: CASALAGSYNEQFF
CDR3nt: TGTGCCAGCGCCCTAGCGGGCTCCTACAATGAGCAGTTCTTC

v_gene: TRBV7-9
j_gene: TRBJ2-6
abundance: NA
d_gene: NA
CDR3aa: CASSLTGARFSGANVLTF
CDR3nt: TGTGCCAGCAGCTTAACAGGAGCTAGATTCTCTGGGGCCAACGTCCTGACTTTC

v_gene: TRBV6-2/TRBV6-3
j_gene: TRBJ2-7
abundance: NA
d_gene: NA
CDR3aa: CASSYLSSYEQYF
CDR3nt: TGTGCCAGCAGTTACCTGTCTTCCTACGAGCAGTACTTC

v_gene: TRBV25-1
j_gene: TRBJ1-2
abundance: NA
d_gene: TRBD1
CDR3aa: CASSEQGAGYGYTF
CDR3nt: TGTGCCAGCAGTGAACAGGGGGCAGGCTATGGCTACACCTTC

v_gene: TRBV11-1
j_gene: TRBJ2-2
abundance: few
d_gene: TRBD1
CDR3aa: CASSPLGTENTGELFF
CDR3nt: TGTGCCAGCAGCCCCCTTGGGACAGAGAACACCGGGGAGCTGTTTTTT

v_gene: TRBV3-1/TRBV3-2
j_gene: TRBJ1-1
abundance: NA
d_gene: NA
CDR3aa: CASSQNTGTTEAFF
CDR3nt: TGTGCCAGCAGCCAAAACACAGGGACGACTGAAGCTTTCTTT

v_gene: TRBV5-4
j_gene: TRBJ2-1
abundance: NA
d_gene: TRBD2
CDR3aa: CASSLASGGLYNEQFF
CDR3nt: TGTGCCAGCAGCTTGGCGAGCGGGGGCCTCTACAATGAGCAGTTCTTC

v_gene: TRBV10-3
j_gene: TRBJ1-3
abundance: NA
d_gene: NA
CDR3aa: CAISESIGNTIYF
CDR3nt: TGTGCCATCAGTGAGTCAATAGGAAACACCATATATTTT

v_gene: TRBV3-1/TRBV3-2
j_gene: TRBJ1-3
abundance: NA
d_gene: TRBD1
CDR3aa: CASSPWDRYSGNTIYF
CDR3nt: TGTGCCAGCAGCCCCTGGGACAGGTACTCTGGAAACACCATATATTTT

v_gene: TRBV18
j_gene: TRBJ1-6
abundance: once
d_gene: NA
CDR3aa: CASSERQISSYNSPLHF
CDR3nt: TGTGCCAGCTCAGAGCGGCAGATAAGCTCCTATAATTCACCCCTCCACTTT

v_gene: TRBV3-1/TRBV3-2
j_gene: TRBJ1-1
abundance: NA
d_gene: NA
CDR3aa: CASSQVRGSPAFF
CDR3nt: TGTGCCAGCAGCCAAGTAAGGGGGAGCCCAGCTTTCTTT

v_gene: TRBV6-2/TRBV6-3
j_gene: TRBJ1-4
abundance: NA
d_gene: NA
CDR3aa: CASSWDILFATNEKLFF
CDR3nt: TGTGCCAGCAGTTGGGACATCTTATTTGCAACTAATGAAAAACTGTTTTTT

v_gene: TRBV2
j_gene: TRBJ1-5
abundance: NA
d_gene: NA
CDR3aa: CASSSTGNQPQHF
CDR3nt: TGTGCCAGCAGTTCCACAGGGAATCAGCCCCAGCATTTT

v_gene: TRBV4-1
j_gene: TRBJ1-3
abundance: NA
d_gene: NA
CDR3aa: CASSQVSLSGNTIYF
CDR3nt: TGCGCCAGCAGCCAAGTATCCCTCTCTGGAAACACCATATATTTT

v_gene: TRBV29-1
j_gene: TRBJ1-2
abundance: NA
d_gene: NA
CDR3aa: CSVFSRVAAAYGYTF
CDR3nt: TGCAGCGTTTTTAGTCGAGTCGCAGCGGCGTATGGCTACACCTTC

v_gene: TRBV6-5
j_gene: TRBJ1-5
abundance: once
d_gene: TRBD1
CDR3aa: CASILQGERQPQHF
CDR3nt: TGTGCCAGCATCCTACAGGGGGAACGACAGCCCCAGCATTTT

v_gene: TRBV11-3
j_gene: TRBJ1-1
abundance: NA
d_gene: NA
CDR3aa: CASSSYLTGNTEAFF
CDR3nt: TGTGCCAGCAGCTCGTATCTCACAGGGAACACTGAAGCTTTCTTT

v_gene: TRBV25-1
j_gene: TRBJ1-2
abundance: few
d_gene: NA
CDR3aa: CASSPQRGELRGYTF
CDR3nt: TGTGCCAGCAGTCCCCAACGGGGGGAGTTGCGGGGCTACACCTTC

v_gene: TRBV23-1
j_gene: TRBJ2-6
abundance: NA
d_gene: TRBD1
CDR3aa: CASSQRTGVGANVLTF
CDR3nt: TGCGCCAGCAGTCAACGGACAGGGGTCGGGGCCAACGTCCTGACTTTC

v_gene: TRBV3-1/TRBV3-2
j_gene: TRBJ1-1
abundance: NA
d_gene: NA
CDR3aa: CASSQLTEAFF
CDR3nt: TGTGCCAGCAGCCAACTCACTGAAGCTTTCTTT

v_gene: TRBV15
j_gene: TRBJ1-3
abundance: NA
d_gene: TRBD1
CDR3aa: CATSRLGQGPGNTIYF
CDR3nt: TGTGCCACCAGCCGGCTAGGACAGGGACCTGGAAACACCATATATTTT

v_gene: TRBV25-1
j_gene: TRBJ1-2
abundance: NA
d_gene: NA
CDR3aa: CASSDVRNYGYTF
CDR3nt: TGTGCCAGCAGTGACGTCCGGAACTATGGCTACACCTTC

v_gene: TRBV2
j_gene: TRBJ2-1
abundance: NA
d_gene: NA
CDR3aa: CASSEEALAFSNEQFF
CDR3nt: TGTGCCAGCAGCGAGGAGGCCCTTGCTTTTAGCAATGAGCAGTTCTTC

v_gene: TRBV10-3
j_gene: TRBJ1-1
abundance: once
d_gene: NA
CDR3aa: CAISIQGMNTEAFF
CDR3nt: TGTGCCATCAGTATACAGGGAATGAACACTGAAGCTTTCTTT

v_gene: TRBV30
j_gene: TRBJ1-1
abundance: few
d_gene: TRBD1
CDR3aa: CAWSRQGDTEAFF
CDR3nt: TGTGCCTGGAGTAGACAGGGAGACACTGAAGCTTTCTTT